This T cell receptor beta chain was sequenced for a study of metastatic and nonmetastatic thyroid tumors. Across the whole study: Repertoire comparison spanned blood and tumor or nodule tissue of malignant and benign thyroid patients. Findings and caveats of the study: According to reports, the diversity of TCR beta was significantly higher in malignant thyroid tumors than in benign nodules, and this held in both blood and tumor samples.

The V gene's germline CDR1 is GTSNPN and CDR2 SVGIG (reference sequence). The CDR3 length is 16 residues. Trimming cost V 2 bases and J 4 bases; bases outside gene matches: 13. The table lists this clone with many counts. Its specificity is unknown. Ahead of thyroid surgery, no patient had received treatment of any kind. Per the study methods: CDR3 differences across clinicopathological groups were used to build a distant-metastasis classifier for papillary thyroid cancer. Using MiXCR, TCRdb re-called clones from the PCR reads. TCRdb, not the authors, supplied the V and J calls. The sample holds over 20,000 clones; roughly a quarter are singletons and the top ten take approximately 20%.

This receptor was obtained from a male donor with papillary thyroid cancer or a benign thyroid nodule (not recorded which). Some clones in this sample may be carry-over from other donors' samples. The gene calls are TRBV30 and TRBJ2-7; TRBD2 matches at 8 bases. Source material: blood. This CDR3 reads CAWSPVPGLGSYEQYF. CDR3 nucleotide sequence: TGTGCCTGGAGTCCAGTCCCGGGACTAGGCAGTTACGAGCAGTACTTC.